Below are 28 T cell receptor beta chains sequenced from a single sample in a study of graft-versus-host responses after intestinal transplantation. Lymphocytes (intraepithelial and lamina propria) were released by processing the graft tissue. The method was immunoSEQ multiplex PCR; TCRdb's version includes in-frame clones alone and lacks a portion of them. The sample includes some 15,000 clones, about 80% of them seen just once. Sequencing used ileum tissue, obtained roughly 98 days after intestinal transplant. All receptors derive from a human patient who received an intestinal transplant, so some T cells may come from the graft donor.

The CDR3 DNA follows: TGCGCCAGCAGCCAGACGTCCCGGGACAGATACTACGAGCAGTACTTC. Its protein is CASSQTSRDRYYEQYF. The chain employs TRBV4-1 and TRBJ2-7, with TRBD1 matching over 7 bases. With V trimmed by 3 bases and J by 3 bases, 11 bases remained unmatched. CDR3 length: 16 residues. Germline V CDR1 and CDR2: MGHRA, YSYEKL.

The gene calls are TRBV9 and TRBJ1-2; weak D call: TRBD1 (5 bases). V lost 3 bases and J 10 bases, leaving 13 bases between the germline ends. The CDR3 consists of 12 residues. Germline CDR1 is SGDLS and CDR2 is YYNGEE. The DNA for the CDR3 is TGTGCCAGCAGCGGCCGGGACCCATTCTACACCTTC. This codes for CASSGRDPFYTF.

The chain recombines TRBV10-2 with TRBJ2-3; D gene ambiguous. Trimming took off 2 bases at V and 2 bases at J, with 17 bases between the two ends. CDR1 is WSHSY, CDR2 SAAADI, per germline. This CDR3 contains 17 residues. CDR3 sequence (DNA): TGCGCCAGCAGTGAGCCGGTTATTTTAAAAGACACAGATACGCAGTATTTT. It specifies CASSEPVILKDTDTQYF.

J is TRBJ1-5 and V is TRBV6-1; perhaps TRBD1 as D (5 bases). Trimming took 4 bases from V and 3 from J, leaving 10 bases between them. CDR1 MNHNS and CDR2 SASEGT come from the germline V gene. The CDR3 length is 14 residues. CDR3 residues: CASSGGLINQPQHF. The CDR3, as DNA: TGTGCCAGCAGTGGGGGACTTATCAATCAGCCCCAGCATTTT.

This clone was observed once. This chain uses TRBV7-8 with TRBJ2-3, with D perhaps matching TRBD2 (5 bases). The CDR3 loop spans 15 amino acids. V was trimmed by 3 bases and J by 0 bases, leaving 10 bases between them. Looked up from germline, CDR1 is SGHVS and CDR2 is FQNEAQ. The CDR3 DNA follows: TGTGCCAGCAGCTTGCCCGGCGGGAGCACAGATACGCAGTATTTT. This translates into CASSLPGGSTDTQYF. Based on the CDR3 plus reference TRBV7-8 and TRBJ2-3, the full variable domain is GAGVSQSPRYKVAKRGQDVALRCDPISGHVSLFWYQQALGQGPEFLTYFQNEAQLDKSGLPSDRFFAERPEGSVSTLKIQRTQQEDSAVYLCASSLPGGSTDTQYFGPGTRLTVL.

V and J are TRBV4-1 and TRBJ2-7, with D perhaps matching TRBD2 (6 bases). The CDR3 consists of 16 residues. The V gene's germline CDR1 is MGHRA and CDR2 YSYEKL. Trimming removed 0 bases from V and 2 bases from J, with 14 bases in between. CDR3 protein: CASSQDGAGTPYEQYF. The CDR3, as DNA: TGCGCCAGCAGCCAAGATGGGGCAGGGACTCCCTACGAGCAGTACTTC.

The J gene is TRBJ1-2, the V gene TRBV7-4, with a tentative D call TRBD1 (6 bases). V shed 4 bases and J shed 2 bases, with 14 bases lying between them. Germline V CDR1 and CDR2: SGHVT, SQSDAQ. This CDR3 is 15 amino acids long. In nucleotides, the CDR3 is TGTGCCAGCAGCTCCCCGGGACAACGGAACTATGGCTACACCTTC. Encoded protein: CASSSPGQRNYGYTF. The full variable domain, in which reference TRBV7-4 and TRBJ1-2 provide the parts outside the CDR3, is GAGVSQSPRYKVAKRGRDVALRCDSISGHVTLYWYRQTLGQGSEVLTYSQSDAQRDKSGRPSGRFSAERPERSVSTLKIQRTEQGDSAVYLCASSSPGQRNYGYTFGSGTRLTVV.

Note on this clone: At one of its ends the junction is not consistent with the germline gene, which may arise from a read error. This sequence joins TRBV5-4 and TRBJ1-2; 7 bases fit TRBD1. The CDR3 has 13 amino acids. CDR1 is SGHNT and CDR2 is YYREEE in the germline V gene (reference sequence). This chain's CDR3 is CASSQTGANGYTF. CDR3 sequence (DNA): TGCGCCAGCAGCCAAACAGGGGCGAATGGCTACACCTTC.

The CDR3 sequence is CASSSLGTGELFF. The CDR3 nucleotides read TGTGCCAGCAGCTCCCTGGGAACCGGGGAGCTGTTTTTT. The chain joins TRBV5-4 to TRBJ2-2; D remains unclear. V was trimmed by 3 bases and J by 5 bases, leaving 8 bases between them. CDR3 size: 13 residues. Germline values: CDR1 SGHNT, CDR2 YYREEE (reference sequence). The variable domain in full, with the rest retrieved from reference TRBV5-4 and TRBJ2-2, is ETGVTQSPTHLIKTRGQQVTLRCSSQSGHNTVSWYQQALGQGPQFIFQYYREEENGRGNFPPRFSGLQFPNYSSELNVNALELDDSALYLCASSSLGTGELFFGEGSRLTVL.

The chain employs TRBV18 and TRBJ1-5, with 10 bases lining up with TRBD1. The CDR3 runs 21 residues. V lost 0 bases, J lost 0 bases, and 14 bases stayed unmatched. Germline CDR1 reads KGHSH; CDR2 reads LQKENI. The CDR3 DNA is TGTGCCAGCTCACCACCTCGATTAGACAGGGGGCGCCGATATAGCAATCAGCCCCAGCATTTT. Residues: CASSPPRLDRGRRYSNQPQHF.

CDR3 sequence: CASRPGTSGRGTEQFF. CDR3 bases: TGTGCCAGCAGACCCGGGACTAGCGGGAGGGGCACTGAGCAGTTCTTC. V gene TRBV7-9 combines with J gene TRBJ2-1; 16 bases fit TRBD2. With V trimmed by 6 bases and J by 9 bases, 8 bases remained unmatched. In germline, CDR1 is SEHNR, CDR2 FQNEAQ (reference sequence). The CDR3 loop spans 16 amino acids.

The chain joins TRBV28 to TRBJ2-7, with D uncertain. CDR1 is MDHEN and CDR2 is SYDVKM in the germline V gene. Trimming stripped 8 bases from V and 5 bases from J, with 13 bases between. The CDR3 has 12 amino acids. CDR3 DNA sequence: TGTGCCAGCGAAAATAGGGTCCACGAGCAGTACTTC. As protein: CASENRVHEQYF. Filled out from reference TRBV28 and TRBJ2-7, the complete variable domain reads DVKVTQSSRYLVKRTGEKVFLECVQDMDHENMFWYRQDPGLGLRLIYFSYDVKMKEKGDIPEGYSVSREKKERFSLILESASTNQTSMYLCASENRVHEQYFGPGTRLTVT.

Points on this clone: The junction does not match germline at one end; this may be a read error. The V and J genes are TRBV7-7 and TRBJ2-1; the D gene is possibly TRBD1 (5 bases). Germline CDR1 and CDR2: SSHAT and FNYEAQ (reference sequence). This CDR3 spans 12 amino acids. The CDR3 sequence is CASSFRVNEQFF. CDR3 sequence (DNA): TGTGCTAGCAGCTTCAGGGTTAATGAGCAGTTCTTC.

The chain employs TRBV25-1 and TRBJ1-2, with D possibly being TRBD1 (5 bases). CDR3 length: 12 amino acids. V was pared by 10 bases and J by 8 bases, with 17 bases between. Germline V gene sequence: CDR1 MGHDK, CDR2 SYGVNS. DNA for the CDR3: TGTGCCACCTCGCGGGGGGATAAAGGCTACACCTTC. Its protein is CATSRGDKGYTF.

The table lists this clone with a few counts. A read error is possible here, since a much larger clone lies one base away. This rearrangement joins TRBV5-1 to TRBJ2-5; D is ambiguous. V shed 2 bases and J shed 3 bases, with 2 bases lying between them. The germline gives CDR1 SGHRS, CDR2 YFSETQ. The CDR3 has 11 amino acids. The CDR3 protein is CASSFEETQYF. The CDR3 DNA reads TGCGCCAGCAGCTTTGAAGAGACCCAGTACTTC.

The chain combines TRBV19 with TRBJ2-3, with TRBD2 matching 7 bases. Germline V gene sequence: CDR1 LNHDA, CDR2 SQIVND (reference sequence). The V and J ends lost 9 bases and 6 bases, in that order; junction bases with no gene match: 24. CDR3 length: 18 residues. The CDR3 here is CARDTTARDYRKEDTQYF. The CDR3 region has the DNA TGTGCCAGAGACACGACCGCCCGGGACTACCGGAAAGAGGATACGCAGTATTTT.

DNA for the CDR3: TGTGCCAGCACCCCCGGACTAGCCCCTAAGGAGCAGTTCTTC. Translation gives CASTPGLAPKEQFF. The V and J genes are TRBV5-4 and TRBJ2-1; 8 bases map to TRBD2. This CDR3 contains 14 residues. The junction had 12 bases not matched to a gene; V was cut back by 6 bases and J by 10 bases. The germline gives CDR1 SGHNT, CDR2 YYREEE (reference sequence).

This clone came up once. The chain joins TRBV18 to TRBJ1-2, with no clear D. Trimming took 0 bases from V and 8 from J, leaving 16 bases between them. CDR3 length: 15 residues. In germline, CDR1 is KGHSH, CDR2 LQKENI. The CDR3 loop reads CASSPPSQPLGGYTF. DNA of the CDR3: TGTGCCAGCTCACCACCGAGTCAGCCTCTGGGAGGCTACACCTTC.

J is TRBJ2-1 and V is TRBV9; D unclear. V was pared by 0 bases and J by 0 bases, with 13 bases between. This CDR3 spans 17 amino acids. Germline V gives CDR1 SGDLS, CDR2 YYNGEE. CDR3 bases: TGTGCCAGCAGCGTAGCTAAGTCCGGCCTCTCCTACAATGAGCAGTTCTTC. Residues: CASSVAKSGLSYNEQFF.

This chain connects TRBV5-1 to TRBJ2-2; D is perhaps TRBD1 or TRBD2 (5 bases each). CDR3 size: 15 residues. The germline V and J ends were trimmed by 3 bases and 0 bases, with 9 bases remaining between them. Germline values: CDR1 SGHRS, CDR2 YFSETQ. This CDR3 is CASSWGTANTGELFF. The CDR3, as DNA: TGCGCCAGCAGCTGGGGGACCGCGAACACCGGGGAGCTGTTTTTT.

V and J are TRBV27 and TRBJ2-7; 12 bases agree with TRBD2. The V and J ends lost 2 bases and 5 bases, in that order; junction bases with no gene match: 10. The CDR3 has 17 amino acids. The germline gives CDR1 MNHEY, CDR2 SMNVEV (reference sequence). CDR3 region: CASSLIPRLAGADEQYF. As DNA, the CDR3 is TGTGCCAGCAGTTTAATTCCAAGACTAGCGGGAGCCGACGAGCAGTACTTC.

The V and J genes are TRBV9 and TRBJ2-7; possible D gene TRBD2, 6 bases. Germline V gene data show CDR1 as SGDLS and CDR2 as YYNGEE. Between the trimmed V and J ends, which lost 4 bases and 2 bases, there was a span of 13 bases. This CDR3 has 14 amino acids. CDR3 sequence reads: CASSRRERAYEQYF. DNA for the CDR3: TGTGCCAGCAGCCGGAGGGAGAGGGCCTACGAGCAGTACTTC. Complete variable domain (other parts from reference TRBV9 and TRBJ2-7): DSGVTQTPKHLITATGQRVTLRCSPRSGDLSVYWYQQSLDQGLQFLIQYYNGEERAKGNILERFSAQQFPDLHSELNLSSLELGDSALYFCASSRRERAYEQYFGPGTRLTVT.

The J gene is TRBJ2-7, the V gene TRBV7-6, with TRBD1 identical over 7 bases. V was pared by 1 base and J by 4 bases, with 10 bases of the junction left unmatched. CDR3 length: 16 residues. CDR1 is SGHVS, CDR2 FNYEAQ, per germline. The CDR3 DNA reads as TGTGCCAGCAGCTTAGGTCCCCCGGGACAGTCTTACGAGCAGTACTTC. This gives the protein CASSLGPPGQSYEQYF. Combining the CDR3 with reference TRBV7-6 and TRBJ2-7 gives the whole variable domain GAGVSQSPRYKVTKRGQDVALRCDPISGHVSLYWYRQALGQGPEFLTYFNYEAQQDKSGLPNDRFSAERPEGSISTLTIQRTEQRDSAMYRCASSLGPPGQSYEQYFGPGTRLTVT.

The chain links TRBV4-1 to TRBJ1-4; TRBD1 is a possible D gene (5 bases). The CDR3 is made up of 18 amino acids. Trimming stripped 1 base from V and 5 bases from J, with 20 bases between. Germline loops: CDR1 MGHRA, CDR2 YSYEKL. The CDR3 DNA reads as TGCGCCAGCAGCCAAGTGTTCGCTTGGCGGGGGGTAAATGAAAAACTGTTTTTT. Encoded protein: CASSQVFAWRGVNEKLFF.

This sequence joins TRBV28 and TRBJ2-7, with a possible D match to TRBD1 (6 bases). The V gene lost 4 bases and the J gene lost 0 bases, with 16 bases spanning the gap. CDR3 size: 16 residues. Germline V lookup: CDR1 MDHEN, CDR2 SYDVKM. The CDR3 DNA reads as TGTGCCAGCAGTTGGTCCAGGGCAGGGGCCTCCTACGAGCAGTACTTC. This sequence encodes CASSWSRAGASYEQYF.

The chain carries TRBV7-1 and TRBJ1-1; D remains unclear. TRBV7-1 is an ORF; its function is uncertain. This CDR3 region has 16 residues. V lost 5 bases, J lost 4 bases, and 20 bases lay in between. DNA for the CDR3: TGTGCCAGCAGCCTCACCCCCCGAGGGAGAGCCACTGAAGCTTTCTTT. Translated, it gives CASSLTPRGRATEAFF.

For this clone: Other DNA sequences in this specimen translate into the identical CDR3. This chain uses TRBV11-2 with TRBJ2-5, with no clear D. Germline CDR1 and CDR2: SGHAT and FQNNGV. V was trimmed by 3 bases and J by 0 bases, leaving 2 bases between them. This CDR3 is built from 12 residues. CDR3 sequence: CASSFNQETQYF. The CDR3 DNA sequence: TGTGCCAGCAGCTTCAACCAAGAGACCCAGTACTTC.

The chain is built from TRBV7-9 and TRBJ1-3; 7 bases match TRBD2. The end of the DNA is better explained by TRBJ2-2, so the J call may be wrong. CDR1 and CDR2 from the germline V gene are SEHNR and FQNEAQ (reference sequence). The CDR3 contains 16 residues. The DNA of the CDR3 is TGTGCCAGCAGCTTCAGGCGGGAGCCGAACACCGGGGAGCTGTTTTTT. This encodes CASSFRREPNTGELFF.